This is a list of T cell receptor beta chains from one sample in a study of blood T cell repertoires in COVID-19. Using immunoSEQ multiplex PCR, the repertoire was profiled, and TCRdb retains in-frame clones only, with some absent. Of over 70,000 clones listed, about three quarters are singletons. Material: peripheral blood. The receptors originated from a human donor in a cohort sampled during active COVID-19. Each CDR3 is given with its conserved first and last residue. Each record gives: V gene, J gene, D gene, clone size, CDR3 DNA, CDR3 protein. A D gene is named only where the DNA matches it firmly. For some rows the clone size is stated as once, few or many, or as a class when expanded; others skip it.

TRBV13	TRBJ2-1	TRBD1	-	TGTGCCAGCAGCCCCCGGACAGGAAACAATGAGCAGTTCTTC	CASSPRTGNNEQFF
TRBV7-2	TRBJ2-7	TRBD2	-	TGTGCCAGCAGCGCACCCGGGACTAGCGGGAGAGAGCAGTACTTC	CASSAPGTSGREQYF
TRBV9	TRBJ2-1	TRBD2	-	TGTGCCAGCAGCTATCCCTCTAGCGGGAGGGCCAAGGAGCAGTTCTTC	CASSYPSSGRAKEQFF
TRBV6-2/TRBV6-3	TRBJ2-1	TRBD1	-	TGTGCCAGCAGCGACACGACAGGGGGAGCATACAATGAGCAGTTCTTC	CASSDTTGGAYNEQFF
TRBV9	TRBJ2-7	-	-	TGTGCCAGCAGCCCCCCCTCCGGGAGAGAAGCTTACGAGCAGTACTTC	CASSPPSGREAYEQYF
TRBV7-2	TRBJ2-6	-	-	TGTGCCAGCGACAGGAGCTCTGGGGCCAACGTCCTGACTTTC	CASDRSSGANVLTF
TRBV5-1	TRBJ2-1	TRBD2	-	TGCGCCAGCAGGGGGGAGGGCCCGTACAATGAGCAGTTCTTC	CASRGEGPYNEQFF
TRBV29-1	TRBJ1-2	-	many	TGCAGCGTCCCCGACAGGCCCTATGGCTACACCTTC	CSVPDRPYGYTF
TRBV28	TRBJ1-5	TRBD1	-	TGTGCCAGCAGAACCGGGACAGGGTATCAGCCCCAGCATTTT	CASRTGTGYQPQHF
TRBV18	TRBJ1-5	TRBD1	-	TGTGCCAGCTCGGGCACAGGGGAAGTCGGCAATCAGCCCCAGCATTTT	CASSGTGEVGNQPQHF
TRBV15	TRBJ2-5	TRBD1	-	TGTGCCACCAGCAGAGGACAGGGGCCCCAAGAGACCCAGTACTTC	CATSRGQGPQETQYF
TRBV5-5	TRBJ2-5	TRBD2	-	TGTGCCAGCGTCCGCGGCGGGGGAAGCCAAGAGACCCAGTACTTC	CASVRGGGSQETQYF
TRBV28	TRBJ2-1	-	many	TGTGCCAGCAGTTTATACGCCTCCTACCCTAGCGACAATGAGCAGTTCTTC	CASSLYASYPSDNEQFF
TRBV7-2	TRBJ1-2	-	-	TGTGCCAGCAGCTTAGTCGTGGCAGGAGGTCTCGGCTACACCTTC	CASSLVVAGGLGYTF
TRBV9	TRBJ1-2	-	once	TGTGCCAGCAGCGTCGGTGGGGCTGGGGCAGACTATGGCTACACCTTC	CASSVGGAGADYGYTF
TRBV6-7	TRBJ2-5	TRBD1	-	TGTGCCAGCAGTGACACCAGGGGGCCCTCCCAAGAGACCCAGTACTTC	CASSDTRGPSQETQYF
TRBV7-2	TRBJ1-2	-	-	TGTGCCAGCAGCTCCTCTAACTATGGCTACACCTTC	CASSSSNYGYTF
TRBV6-5	TRBJ2-2	-	-	TGTGCCAGCAGTTACCATGCTGCCCGGGACGGGGAGCTGTTTTTT	CASSYHAARDGELFF
TRBV15	TRBJ1-1	TRBD1	-	TGTGCCACCAGCAGAGGAAGGACAGGGGGCTTGACTGAAGCTTTCTTT	CATSRGRTGGLTEAFF
TRBV27	TRBJ2-1	-	many	TGTGCCAGCAGTCCGACACACCCTTCCTACAATGAGCAGTTCTTC	CASSPTHPSYNEQFF
TRBV11-1	TRBJ2-2	TRBD2	-	TGTGCCAGCAGCCCGGGACTAGCGGGAGTGTCCGGGGAGCTGTTTTTT	CASSPGLAGVSGELFF
TRBV3-1/TRBV3-2	TRBJ2-4	TRBD2	-	TGTGCCAGCAGCCCCGGACTAGATGTCAAAAACATTCAGTACTTC	CASSPGLDVKNIQYF
TRBV25-1	TRBJ2-3	TRBD2	-	TGTGCCAGCAGTAGAGCGGGAGGCACAGATACGCAGTATTTT	CASSRAGGTDTQYF
TRBV21-1	TRBJ1-2	-	-	TGTGCCAGCAGCAATGGGGACCAGGGGGGCCGGAACTATGGCTACACCTTC	CASSNGDQGGRNYGYTF